This T cell receptor (beta chain) was captured in a study of cytomegalovirus exposure and HLA in healthy donors. Overall study results and limits: Presence/absence comparisons presumed near-even sequencing depth among donors. In terms of immune exposure information, only CMV serostatus was available. Later analysis identified about 18,000 TCR beta sequences associated with HLA alleles, using a false discovery rate threshold of 0.05. Researchers reported from a later analysis that most CMV-associated TCR beta chains appeared HLA-restricted.

Germline V gives CDR1 MGHRA, CDR2 YSYEKL. The CDR3 runs 17 residues. With 0 bases clipped from V and 2 bases from J, the junction kept 7 bases outside the gene matches. As to this clone: The antigen remains unidentified.

The PCR had 60 Vbeta and 13 Jbeta primers. This table comes from immunoSEQ multiplex PCR, and its TCRdb copy is limited to in-frame clones, with some not included. The sample consists of about 160,000 clones, about 81% of them appearing once. The chain couples TRBV4-1 to TRBJ2-3, with 8 nucleotides matching TRBD1. The sample consisted of PBMCs. The sequence came from a young woman in good health and CMV-seronegative. CDR3: CASSQDRQGRPTDTQYF. In nucleotides, the CDR3 is TGCGCCAGCAGCCAAGATAGACAGGGGCGACCCACAGATACGCAGTATTTT.